This T cell receptor (beta chain) was observed in a study of regulatory T cells in long-lasting Graves disease (dated by TCRdb to about 2021). About the full investigation: Persistent Graves' disease meant more than 5 years of antithyroid drug treatment with TSH receptor autoantibodies that stayed positive. On average, persistent Graves' disease patients in the clinical cohort had been on antithyroid drugs for approximately ten years. A total of about 35 samples underwent TCR sequencing, from 13 patients with persistent Graves' disease and some 20 patients with newly diagnosed Graves' disease. The study was registered as a clinical trial and conducted in China. Persistent Graves' disease patients were compared with newly diagnosed Graves' disease patients by peripheral blood TCR sequencing and RNA sequencing. Results and caveats for the whole study, not just this receptor: Sequencing and analysis were limited to the TCR beta chain. TRBV28, TRBJ1-2 and TRBJ2-5 were preferentially used in persistent disease, while TRBV20-1 and TRBJ2-1 were favored in newly diagnosed disease. The study examined only peripheral blood because the primary lesion, thyroid tissue, could not be accessed. Patients with persistent disease shared more public clonotypes (fewer than 3,000) than newly diagnosed patients did (around 1,000). Lower TCR Shannon entropy and fewer highly expanded clones were observed in persistent Graves' disease patients than in newly diagnosed patients, which suggested clonal expansion. The authors noted that the small sample size was a limitation that may lower accuracy.

This specimen's time point label, per the study, means: persistent/refractory GD, antithyroid drugs over 5 years with positive TRAb. RNA was extracted from PBMCs in TRIzol for both TCR sequencing and RNA sequencing. The diagnosis of Graves' disease was made according to American Thyroid Association guidelines. Patients for the study were recruited at an endocrinology department in Xi'an, China. From each patient, around 9 milliliters of peripheral blood was collected into an EDTA anticoagulant tube. Ficoll Paque Plus density gradient separation was used to isolate PBMCs, and no further T cell sorting was performed. RNA quality was checked with an Agilent 2100 Bioanalyzer and agarose gel, and concentration with a NanoDrop 2000. Library prep was done by multiplex PCR. The instrument given in TCRdb is Illumina HiSeq 4000. TCR beta libraries were built with iRepertoire HTBI primers and Arm-PCR amplification of CDR3 regions. PCR products were gel purified before sequencing. Per the source publication's procedure: A total of roughly 67 TRBV and approximately 13 TRBJ segments were identified across samples and were used for gene usage analysis of CDR3 amino acid clonotypes. COPE and FqMerger were used to merge the filtered high-quality paired reads into contigs. Contigs were aligned with BLAST to IMGT TRBV, TRBD and TRBJ reference genes, and CDR3 was defined per IMGT. Any clonotype with a frequency above 0.1% was counted as a highly expanded clone. Shannon entropy served as the measure of repertoire diversity, while the Gini coefficient captured V-J evenness. Public clonotypes were defined as clonotypes shared by more than one individual. TCRdb reran the public reads through fastp at Q25 and MiXCR, keeping productive beta chains. Rows are combined by CDR3 protein, so each entry shows the most common genes and DNA. These V and J calls are TCRdb output, not the study's own analysis. The sample data list fewer than 450,000 distinct CDR3 sequences, and less than 25% of these were observed just once. The biggest ten clones account for around 20% of the sample.

CDR3 length: 19 amino acids, cysteine to phenylalanine. Only the CDR3 part of the read is kept: 57 bases, read in frame from the first base. V ends up 5 bases short and J 4 bases short, with an unmatched junction base count of 14. The germline V gene specifies ENHRY as CDR1 and SYGVKD as CDR2. Comment on this clonotype: It has no known antigen specificity. No base qualities exist here, and no much larger clone lies one base off it.

The sample was peripheral blood mononuclear cells (PBMCs), taken when the disease was refractory, from a patient treated with antithyroid drugs. This clonotype was sampled from a female donor with Graves disease. This chain joins TRBV10-3 to TRBJ2-7, and TRBD2 aligns with 16 junction nucleotides. The nucleotides are TGTGCCATCAGTACCTCGTCCGGGACTAGCGGGAGGGTAGGGTACGAGCAGTACTTC. It translates to CAISTSSGTSGRVGYEQYF.